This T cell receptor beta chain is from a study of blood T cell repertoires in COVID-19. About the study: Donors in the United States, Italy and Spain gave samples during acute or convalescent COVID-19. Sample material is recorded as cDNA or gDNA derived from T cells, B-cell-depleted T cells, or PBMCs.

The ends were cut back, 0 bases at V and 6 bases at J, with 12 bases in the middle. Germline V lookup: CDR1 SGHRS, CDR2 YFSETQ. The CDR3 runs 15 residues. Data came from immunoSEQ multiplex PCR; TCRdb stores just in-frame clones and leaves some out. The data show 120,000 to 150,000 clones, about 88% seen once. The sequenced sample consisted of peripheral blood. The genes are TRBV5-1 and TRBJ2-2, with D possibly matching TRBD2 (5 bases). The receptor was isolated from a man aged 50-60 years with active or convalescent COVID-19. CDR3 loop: CASSLGGIRAGELFF. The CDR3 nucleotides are TGCGCCAGCAGCTTGGGAGGGATTAGAGCCGGGGAGCTGTTTTTT.